Here is one TCR beta chain with its context. Original data processing: The assay estimated nucleated cells by amplifying reference gene primers. Data came from immunoSEQ multiplex PCR; TCRdb stores just in-frame clones and leaves some out. V and J calls and clone size come straight from that table; D and trimming were deduced from the DNA. The table has 150,000 to 200,000 clones, around 90% seen once. Germline CDR1 is MGHRA and CDR2 is YSYEKL. Trimming shortened V by 1 base and J by 3 bases, and 7 bases separated the two germline ends. This CDR3 has 13 amino acids. These data belong to a study of blood T cell repertoires in COVID-19.

The TCR was taken from a man aged 55 to 69 with active or convalescent COVID-19. The source material was peripheral blood. The chain uses TRBV4-1 and TRBJ2-7; D gene uncertain. CDR3: CASSQVSFYEQYF. CDR3 coding DNA: TGCGCCAGCAGCCAAGTATCCTTCTACGAGCAGTACTTC.